Listed below are T cell receptor beta chains from one sample, sequenced in a study of blood T cell repertoires in COVID-19. The data were produced by immunoSEQ multiplex PCR, yet TCRdb's version contains in-frame clones alone and is incomplete. The data show about 230,000 clones, nearly 90% seen once. Source material: PBMCs or T cells enriched from blood (not recorded which). Receptors originate from a woman under 40 with acute COVID-19. Both conserved end residues are part of each CDR3. D genes are given only for firm matches. The listing skips clone size in some rows; elsewhere it reads once, few, many or a size class.

size: -
V: TRBV13
J: TRBJ2-7
D: -
CDR3: CASSLGPGEQYF
DNA: TGTGCCAGCAGCTTAGGCCCGGGGGAGCAGTACTTC

size: -
V: TRBV7-6
J: TRBJ1-2
D: -
CDR3: CASSFRGTNGYTF
DNA: TGTGCCAGCAGCTTCCGGGGAACCAATGGCTACACCTTC

size: -
V: TRBV3-1/TRBV3-2
J: TRBJ1-1
D: -
CDR3: CASSPQAGAGNTEAFF
DNA: TGTGCCAGCAGCCCGCAAGCGGGGGCGGGAAACACTGAAGCTTTCTTT

size: -
V: TRBV7-6
J: TRBJ1-2
D: -
CDR3: CASSPAGTENYTF
DNA: TGTGCCAGCAGCCCCGCGGGGACTGAGAACTACACCTTC

size: -
V: TRBV18
J: TRBJ1-4
D: -
CDR3: CASSPLLPGHANEKLFF
DNA: TGTGCCAGCTCACCACTCCTTCCGGGTCACGCTAATGAAAAACTGTTTTTT

size: -
V: TRBV27
J: TRBJ2-3
D: TRBD1
CDR3: CASSSRDRSTDTQYF
DNA: TGTGCCAGCAGTTCTCGGGACAGAAGCACAGATACGCAGTATTTT

size: -
V: TRBV7-8
J: TRBJ1-1
D: -
CDR3: CASSLTGGNTEAFF
DNA: TGTGCCAGCAGCCTTACGGGGGGGAACACTGAAGCTTTCTTT

size: few
V: TRBV20-1
J: TRBJ2-5
D: -
CDR3: CSASVSGTQYF
DNA: TGCAGTGCTAGCGTCTCGGGGACCCAGTACTTC

size: -
V: TRBV9
J: TRBJ2-2
D: -
CDR3: CASSVEMQGAGELFF
DNA: TGTGCCAGCAGCGTAGAGATGCAGGGCGCCGGGGAGCTGTTTTTT

size: -
V: TRBV19
J: TRBJ1-2
D: -
CDR3: CASTGPDRPNYGYTF
DNA: TGTGCCAGTACCGGCCCCGACAGACCTAACTATGGCTACACCTTC

size: once
V: TRBV6-5
J: TRBJ1-6
D: -
CDR3: CASRIQGYDNSPLHF
DNA: TGTGCCAGCAGGATACAGGGTTATGACAATTCACCCCTCCACTTT

size: once
V: TRBV30
J: TRBJ2-5
D: TRBD2
CDR3: CAWSKSGGRGETQYF
DNA: TGTGCCTGGAGTAAAAGCGGGGGGCGCGGAGAGACCCAGTACTTC

size: medium-sized
V: TRBV14
J: TRBJ2-7
D: -
CDR3: CASSQDWPPSYEQYF
DNA: TGTGCCAGCAGCCAAGATTGGCCTCCGTCCTACGAGCAGTACTTC

size: once
V: TRBV6-4
J: TRBJ2-1
D: TRBD2
CDR3: CASSTNLERGVLGEQFF
DNA: TGTGCCAGCAGTACCAACCTCGAGCGGGGGGTCCTAGGGGAGCAGTTCTTC

size: -
V: TRBV4-3
J: TRBJ1-6
D: -
CDR3: CASSQEGRADSPLHF
DNA: TGCGCCAGCAGCCAAGAGGGCAGGGCTGATTCACCCCTCCACTTT

size: -
V: TRBV24-1
J: TRBJ2-2
D: TRBD1
CDR3: CATSEPPGTGYTGELFF
DNA: TGTGCCACCAGTGAGCCCCCCGGGACAGGGTACACCGGGGAGCTGTTTTTT

size: -
V: TRBV12-3/TRBV12-4
J: TRBJ1-2
D: -
CDR3: CASSLPANYGYTF
DNA: TGTGCCAGCAGTTTACCGGCTAACTATGGCTACACCTTC

size: -
V: TRBV6-5
J: TRBJ2-7
D: -
CDR3: CASRTGQNNYEQYF
DNA: TGTGCCAGCAGGACCGGACAGAATAACTACGAGCAGTACTTC

size: -
V: TRBV6-5
J: TRBJ1-1
D: -
CDR3: CASNGRWTEAFF
DNA: TGTGCCAGCAACGGTCGGTGGACTGAAGCTTTCTTT

size: -
V: TRBV7-9
J: TRBJ1-2
D: -
CDR3: CASSLVFGGTGYGYTF
DNA: TGTGCCAGCAGCTTAGTGTTCGGGGGAACTGGCTATGGCTACACCTTC

size: -
V: TRBV5-1
J: TRBJ2-7
D: -
CDR3: CASSLASDGAYEQYF
DNA: TGCGCCAGCAGCTTGGCAAGTGACGGGGCCTACGAGCAGTACTTC

size: once
V: TRBV5-1
J: TRBJ2-1
D: -
CDR3: CASSNLRGSYNEQFF
DNA: TGCGCCAGCAGTAATTTGCGGGGATCCTACAATGAGCAGTTCTTC

size: -
V: TRBV7-9
J: TRBJ1-4
D: -
CDR3: CASSLVFLSPGEKLFF
DNA: TGTGCCAGCAGCTTAGTTTTCTTGTCCCCGGGGGAAAAACTGTTTTTT

size: -
V: TRBV5-4
J: TRBJ2-7
D: -
CDR3: CASSVETGNYEQYF
DNA: TGTGCCAGCAGCGTAGAAACAGGGAACTACGAGCAGTACTTC

size: -
V: TRBV30
J: TRBJ1-2
D: -
CDR3: CAWSVGGYGYTF
DNA: TGTGCCTGGAGTGTAGGCGGGTATGGCTACACCTTC

size: -
V: TRBV16
J: TRBJ1-1
D: -
CDR3: CASSQGGGNTEAFF
DNA: TGTGCCAGCAGCCAAGGGGGAGGGAACACTGAAGCTTTCTTT

size: -
V: TRBV10-3
J: TRBJ2-6
D: -
CDR3: CAISESGAGANVLTF
DNA: TGTGCCATCAGTGAGTCAGGGGCTGGGGCCAACGTCCTGACTTTC

size: once
V: TRBV18
J: TRBJ1-4
D: TRBD1
CDR3: CASRYDRGANEKLFF
DNA: TGTGCCAGCCGTTATGACAGGGGAGCTAATGAAAAACTGTTTTTT

size: -
V: TRBV4-1
J: TRBJ2-7
D: -
CDR3: CASSQSGFKVNAYEQYF
DNA: TGCGCCAGCAGCCAATCGGGATTTAAGGTTAATGCCTACGAGCAGTACTTC

size: -
V: TRBV4-1
J: TRBJ1-4
D: -
CDR3: CASSPLRAGTEDEKLFF
DNA: TGCGCCAGCAGCCCACTCAGAGCCGGGACTGAAGATGAAAAACTGTTTTTT

size: -
V: TRBV2
J: TRBJ2-5
D: -
CDR3: CATRTGRGETQYF
DNA: TGTGCCACTCGGACAGGGAGGGGGGAGACCCAGTACTTC

size: -
V: TRBV9
J: TRBJ1-2
D: -
CDR3: CASSAPRGGGNYGYTF
DNA: TGTGCCAGCAGCGCGCCCAGAGGGGGAGGGAACTATGGCTACACCTTC

size: -
V: TRBV6-4
J: TRBJ2-3
D: TRBD1
CDR3: CASSDPNFLTGDCTDTQYF
DNA: TGTGCCAGCAGTGATCCGAACTTTTTGACAGGGGACTGCACAGATACGCAGTATTTT

size: -
V: TRBV7-3
J: TRBJ1-1
D: -
CDR3: CASAQGLNTEAFF
DNA: TGTGCCAGCGCGCAGGGATTGAACACTGAAGCTTTCTTT

size: few
V: TRBV5-5
J: TRBJ1-2
D: -
CDR3: CASSPVVNYGYTF
DNA: TGTGCCAGCAGCCCGGTGGTCAACTATGGCTACACCTTC

size: -
V: TRBV5-1
J: TRBJ1-4
D: TRBD1
CDR3: CASRVGTGGEKLFF
DNA: TGCGCCAGCAGAGTCGGGACAGGGGGTGAAAAACTGTTTTTT

size: -
V: TRBV5-1
J: TRBJ2-1
D: -
CDR3: CASSGSTSSSYNEQFF
DNA: TGCGCCAGCAGCGGGTCCACGTCTAGCTCCTACAATGAGCAGTTCTTC

size: -
V: TRBV7-2
J: TRBJ1-1
D: -
CDR3: CASSLRGMGTEAFF
DNA: TGTGCCAGCAGCTTACGAGGTATGGGCACTGAAGCTTTCTTT

size: -
V: TRBV6-1
J: TRBJ2-7
D: TRBD1
CDR3: CASSAFGTGASYEQYF
DNA: TGTGCCAGCAGTGCGTTTGGGACAGGGGCTTCCTACGAGCAGTACTTC

size: -
V: TRBV5-8
J: TRBJ1-1
D: TRBD1
CDR3: CASSLRTGLNTEAFF
DNA: TGTGCCAGCAGCCTTCGGACAGGGCTGAACACTGAAGCTTTCTTT

size: few
V: TRBV4-2
J: TRBJ1-2
D: -
CDR3: CASSQGSFGYTF
DNA: TGTGCCAGCAGCCAAGGTTCCTTCGGCTACACCTTC

size: -
V: TRBV7-2
J: TRBJ2-7
D: TRBD1
CDR3: CASSLMGQGIYEQYF
DNA: TGTGCCAGCAGCTTAATGGGACAGGGGATTTACGAGCAGTACTTC

size: -
V: TRBV12-3/TRBV12-4
J: TRBJ1-2
D: -
CDR3: CASSLAGDYGYTF
DNA: TGTGCCAGCAGTTTAGCAGGGGACTATGGCTACACCTTC

size: -
V: TRBV4-3
J: TRBJ2-5
D: TRBD1
CDR3: CASSQDRGETQYF
DNA: TGCGCCAGCAGCCAAGACAGGGGGGAGACCCAGTACTTC

size: -
V: TRBV4-3
J: TRBJ1-2
D: -
CDR3: CASSQDKGPRGNYGYTF
DNA: TGCGCCAGCAGCCAAGATAAAGGCCCACGGGGTAACTATGGCTACACCTTC

size: -
V: TRBV11-3
J: TRBJ2-2
D: TRBD1
CDR3: CASSPRTGTGELFF
DNA: TGTGCCAGCAGCCCAAGGACAGGGACCGGGGAGCTGTTTTTT

size: -
V: TRBV25-1
J: TRBJ2-1
D: -
CDR3: CASSESGANEQFF
DNA: TGTGCCAGCAGTGAATCAGGGGCCAATGAGCAGTTCTTC

size: few
V: TRBV7-9
J: TRBJ1-5
D: TRBD1
CDR3: CASSPTGDNQPQHF
DNA: TGTGCCAGCAGCCCTACAGGGGACAATCAGCCCCAGCATTTT

size: -
V: TRBV12-3/TRBV12-4
J: TRBJ2-7
D: -
CDR3: CASSFFSTGEQYF
DNA: TGTGCCAGCAGTTTTTTTTCAACGGGCGAGCAGTACTTC

size: -
V: TRBV19
J: TRBJ2-7
D: TRBD2
CDR3: CASAPGLVSHEQYF
DNA: TGTGCCAGTGCTCCGGGACTAGTTAGTCACGAGCAGTACTTC

size: -
V: TRBV11-3
J: TRBJ2-1
D: TRBD2
CDR3: CASSFGGLAGNEQFF
DNA: TGTGCCAGCAGCTTCGGAGGACTAGCAGGGAATGAGCAGTTCTTC

size: -
V: TRBV23-1
J: TRBJ1-2
D: -
CDR3: CASSQSRRFSAYTF
DNA: TGCGCCAGCAGTCAATCGAGGCGGTTTTCCGCTTATACCTTC

size: -
V: TRBV12-3/TRBV12-4
J: TRBJ1-2
D: -
CDR3: CASSRRQNSGYTF
DNA: TGTGCCAGCAGTCGTCGACAGAATTCGGGCTACACCTTC

size: -
V: TRBV7-2
J: TRBJ2-2
D: TRBD1
CDR3: CASSAEGAIGELFF
DNA: TGTGCCAGCAGCGCAGAGGGGGCGATCGGGGAGCTGTTTTTT

size: -
V: TRBV5-1
J: TRBJ2-5
D: -
CDR3: CASTSTGTNQETQYF
DNA: TGCGCCAGCACCTCCACCGGGACAAACCAAGAGACCCAGTACTTC

size: once
V: TRBV10-1
J: TRBJ2-1
D: TRBD2
CDR3: CASSDGASGDNEQFF
DNA: TGCGCCAGCAGCGACGGGGCTAGCGGGGACAATGAGCAGTTCTTC